Here is one T cell receptor beta chain with its context. The antigen is not known. V gave up 4 bases and J gave up 8 bases, with 14 bases separating them. Germline CDR1 is MNHEY and CDR2 is SMNVEV (reference sequence). The CDR3 runs 13 residues. This sample was included in a study of T cell responses to AZD1222 COVID-19 vaccine. Sequenced by immunoSEQ multiplex PCR; TCRdb stores in-frame clones only, minus some. This sample carries roughly 180,000 clones, about 89% of them seen once, and the ten largest clones take 1.5% to 2%. Whole-study results and caveats: Epitopes outside B.1.351 and B.1.1.7 mutated regions reportedly drew nearly half of spike TCRs.

The receptor comes from an adult who received the AZD1222 COVID-19 vaccine. The chain recombines TRBV27 with TRBJ1-2; TRBD1 is a possible D gene (6 bases). Material: peripheral blood, obtained 28 days after the second AZD1222 dose. The CDR3 nucleotides read TGTGCCAGCAGTTCGCCTCTTGGACAGGGCTACACCTTC. As protein: CASSSPLGQGYTF.